Below are 13 T cell receptor beta chains sequenced from a single sample in a study of cytomegalovirus exposure and HLA in healthy donors. Here immunoSEQ multiplex PCR was the method, and the copy in TCRdb shows in-frame clones only, minus some. The table has 220,000 or so clones, over 65% seen once. The specimen sequenced was PBMCs. All receptors come from a woman aged 18-29 years in good health and CMV-seronegative.

This chain links TRBV27 with TRBJ2-1, with TRBD2 as a possible D gene (5 bases). The CDR3 totals 15 residues. Germline CDR1 MNHEY, CDR2 SMNVEV (reference sequence). V was cut by 3 bases and J by 4 bases, with 13 bases left in between. The CDR3 protein is CASSLGGSVYNEQFF. As DNA, the CDR3 is TGTGCCAGCAGTTTGGGTGGTAGCGTATACAATGAGCAGTTCTTC.

J is TRBJ1-2 and V is TRBV28, with D hard to call. Trimming took 6 bases from V and 4 from J, leaving 21 bases between them. The CDR3 is 16 amino acids. CDR1 MDHEN and CDR2 SYDVKM come from the germline V gene. The CDR3 is CASSVVSGLLLYGYTF. In DNA, the CDR3 is TGTGCCAGCAGCGTCGTTTCGGGCCTTTTACTCTATGGCTACACCTTC.

The genes are TRBV7-2 and TRBJ1-6, with D possibly matching TRBD1 (5 bases). Looked up from germline, CDR1 is SGHTA and CDR2 is FQGNSA. The CDR3 covers 15 residues. Between the trimmed V and J ends, which lost 5 bases and 6 bases, there was a span of 14 bases. The DNA of the CDR3 is TGTGCCAGCAGCCCACCTGAGGGGCGTAATTCACCCCTCCACTTT. Translating it yields CASSPPEGRNSPLHF.

The V and J genes are TRBV30 and TRBJ1-5; no clear D. The CDR3 totals 13 residues. V lost 2 bases, J lost 4 bases, and 9 bases lay in between. The germline gives CDR1 GTSNPN, CDR2 SVGIG (reference sequence). For the CDR3, the DNA is TGTGCCTGGAGTTCTAGGGATAATCAGCCCCAGCATTTT. This gives the protein CAWSSRDNQPQHF.

The chain couples TRBV14 to TRBJ2-1; D gene ambiguous. Germline lookup yields CDR1 SGHDN and CDR2 FVKESK. V dropped 5 bases and J dropped 4 bases, with 3 bases sitting between them. The CDR3 is 11 residues long. The CDR3 DNA reads as TGTGCCAGCAGCGTGTACAATGAGCAGTTCTTC. Translated, it gives CASSVYNEQFF. Variable domain in full (rest from reference TRBV14 and TRBJ2-1): EAGVTQFPSHSVIEKGQTVTLRCDPISGHDNLYWYRRVMGKEIKFLLHFVKESKQDESGMPNNRFLAERTGGTYSTLKVQPAELEDSGVYFCASSVYNEQFFGPGTRLTVL.

V usage is TRBV14 and J usage is TRBJ2-3; 7 bases match TRBD2. Germline trimming cut 1 base from V and 4 bases from J; bases unmatched to any gene: 8. This CDR3 region has 16 residues. Germline V gives CDR1 SGHDN, CDR2 FVKESK. CDR3 in amino acids: CASSQVAGRSADTQYF. DNA for the CDR3: TGTGCCAGCAGCCAAGTAGCGGGTCGTTCCGCAGATACGCAGTATTTT.

For the CDR3, the DNA is TGTGCCAGCAGACCCTCCCATCTGCCTCCCTACGAGCAGTACTTC. This sequence encodes CASRPSHLPPYEQYF. The chain recombines TRBV28 with TRBJ2-7, with D hard to call. V was clipped by 6 bases and J by 2 bases, with 17 bases between them. Germline CDR1 and CDR2: MDHEN and SYDVKM. The CDR3 contains 15 residues.

The CDR3 loop reads CASSLDGRSFYGYTF. The CDR3 DNA follows: TGTGCCAGCAGCTTAGACGGACGGAGTTTCTATGGCTACACCTTC. The V call is TRBV11-2, the J call TRBJ1-2; D uncertain. The germline gives CDR1 SGHAT, CDR2 FQNNGV. This CDR3 comprises 15 residues. Trimming took 0 bases from V and 4 from J, leaving 12 bases between them.

This clone was counted a single time. The chain links TRBV27 to TRBJ2-3; 12 bases line up with TRBD2. CDR1 is MNHEY, CDR2 SMNVEV, per germline (reference sequence). The trim removed 5 bases at V and 5 bases at J, leaving 11 bases unmatched. The CDR3 runs 17 residues. DNA for the CDR3: TGTGCCAGCAGTCCCCAGTCTCCTAGCGGGAGGGTAGATACGCAGTATTTT. Its translation is CASSPQSPSGRVDTQYF.

The rearrangement links TRBV19 to TRBJ1-5; 11 bases fit TRBD1. V trimming: 7 bases; J trimming: 3 bases; junction bases outside the gene matches: 5. In germline, CDR1 is LNHDA, CDR2 SQIVND (reference sequence). The CDR3 has 15 residues. The CDR3 DNA sequence: TGTGCCAGTAAAGGACAGGGGGCCCCCAATCAGCCCCAGCATTTT. Translation gives CASKGQGAPNQPQHF.

As DNA, the CDR3 is TGTGCCAGCAGCCCCAGAGGAGATGAGCAGTTCTTC. This translates into CASSPRGDEQFF. The J gene is TRBJ2-1, the V gene TRBV7-9; D is unresolved. Germline CDR1 reads SEHNR; CDR2 reads FQNEAQ (reference sequence). The V end was cut by 5 bases, the J end by 8 bases, with 10 bases between. The CDR3 is 12 amino acids. The full variable domain, in which reference TRBV7-9 and TRBJ2-1 provide the parts outside the CDR3, is DTGVSQNPRHKITKRGQNVTFRCDPISEHNRLYWYRQTLGQGPEFLTYFQNEAQLEKSRLLSDRFSAERPKGSFSTLEIQRTEQGDSAMYLCASSPRGDEQFFGPGTRLTVL.

The chain carries TRBV6-5 and TRBJ2-1; either TRBD1 or TRBD2 may fit D (6 bases each). Trimming left V 8 bases short and J 4 bases short, with 15 bases between. The CDR3 is 14 residues long. Germline CDR1 and CDR2: MNHEY and SVGAGI. CDR3 nucleotide sequence: TGTGCCAGCGCCCCGGGGGCCCCTTACAATGAGCAGTTCTTC. This codes for CASAPGAPYNEQFF.

This chain links TRBV2 with TRBJ1-6; D possibly corresponds to TRBD1 (6 bases). Germline-derived CDR1 and CDR2 are SNHLY and FYNNEI. V was clipped by 6 bases and J by 9 bases, with 18 bases between them. There are 15 residues in the CDR3. CDR3 DNA: TGTGCCAGCAGCGCTTCCGGGACACAACCTTCACCCCTCCACTTT. Translating gives CASSASGTQPSPLHF.